This TCR beta chain was captured by sequencing in a study of Graves' ophthalmopathy and Graves' hyperthyroidism. Moderate-to-severe activity, CAS ≥3, NOSPECS ≥4 and a duration under 3 months were seen in donors with ophthalmopathy. For repertoire sequencing, the TCR beta CDR3 regions were amplified from RNA transcripts. An initial RT-PCR round employing HTBI primers preceded a second-round multiplex PCR. TCRdb re-called the multiplex PCR reads with MiXCR, one entry per CDR3 protein. The sample lists about 500,000 distinct CDR3 sequences, 13% to 15% seen once, with 9.8% in the top ten. Study outcomes and limitations: Ophthalmopathy progression predictions by the model showed about 72% specificity and 70.59% sensitivity. Using a 13-signature model, the authors split ophthalmopathy from stable hyperthyroidism, with around 89% sensitivity and 81.08% specificity.

This clonotype has at least ten counts. Its antigen is not identified. CDR1 and CDR2 from the germline V gene are DFQATT and SNEGSKA (reference sequence). The CDR3 runs to 13 residues. V dropped 0 bases and J dropped 3 bases, with 9 bases sitting between them. The chain carries TRBV20-1 and TRBJ2-7, with D tentatively TRBD2 (5 bases). The source of this sequence is a woman aged 25 to 39 with Graves' ophthalmopathy. Sequencing was done on a sample of blood. The CDR3 DNA follows: TGCAGTGCTAGAGATATCGGGGTCTACGAGCAGTACTTC. Protein: CSARDIGVYEQYF.